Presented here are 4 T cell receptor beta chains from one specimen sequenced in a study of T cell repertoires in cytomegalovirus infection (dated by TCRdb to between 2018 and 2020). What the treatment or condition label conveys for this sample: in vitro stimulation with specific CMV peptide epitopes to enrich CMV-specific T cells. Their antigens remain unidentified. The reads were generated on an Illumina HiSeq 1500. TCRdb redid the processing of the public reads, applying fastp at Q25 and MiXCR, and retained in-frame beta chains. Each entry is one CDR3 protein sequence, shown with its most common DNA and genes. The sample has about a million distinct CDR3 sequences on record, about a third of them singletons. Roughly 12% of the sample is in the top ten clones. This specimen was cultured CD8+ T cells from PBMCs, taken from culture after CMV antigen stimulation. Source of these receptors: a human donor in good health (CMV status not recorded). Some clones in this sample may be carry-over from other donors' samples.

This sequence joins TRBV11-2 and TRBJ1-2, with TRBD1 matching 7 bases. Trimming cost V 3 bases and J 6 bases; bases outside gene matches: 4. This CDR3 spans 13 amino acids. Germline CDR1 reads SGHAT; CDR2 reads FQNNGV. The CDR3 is CASSFGQANGYTF. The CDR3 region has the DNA TGTGCCAGCAGCTTCGGACAGGCGAATGGCTACACCTTC. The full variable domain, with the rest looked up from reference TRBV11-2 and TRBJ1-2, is EAGVAQSPRYKIIEKRQSVAFWCNPISGHATLYWYQQILGQGPKLLIQFQNNGVVDDSQLPKDRFSAERLKGVDSTLKIQPAKLEDSAVYLCASSFGQANGYTFGSGTRLTVV.

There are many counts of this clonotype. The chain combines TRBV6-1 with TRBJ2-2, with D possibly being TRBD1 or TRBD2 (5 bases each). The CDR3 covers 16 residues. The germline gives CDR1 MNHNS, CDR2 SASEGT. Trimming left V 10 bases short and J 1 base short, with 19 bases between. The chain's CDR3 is CATLSRGGLNTGELFF. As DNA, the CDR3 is TGTGCCACCCTATCGAGGGGTGGATTGAACACCGGGGAGCTGTTTTTT.

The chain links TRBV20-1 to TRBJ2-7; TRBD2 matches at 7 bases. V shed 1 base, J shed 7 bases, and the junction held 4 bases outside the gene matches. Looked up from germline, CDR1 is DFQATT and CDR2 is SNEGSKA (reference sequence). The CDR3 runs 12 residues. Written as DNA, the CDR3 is TGCAGTGCTAGAGGGGGGGGGTGGGAGCAGTACTTC. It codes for CSARGGGWEQYF.

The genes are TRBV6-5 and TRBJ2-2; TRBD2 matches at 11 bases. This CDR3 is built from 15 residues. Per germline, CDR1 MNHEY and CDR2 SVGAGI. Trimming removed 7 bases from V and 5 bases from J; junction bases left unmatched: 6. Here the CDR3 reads CASTPGTSGTGELFF. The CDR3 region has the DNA TGTGCCAGCACCCCCGGGACTAGCGGAACCGGGGAGCTGTTTTTT.